The rows below give T cell receptor beta chains drawn from one sample of a study of pediatric ulcerative colitis. The repertoire was sequenced with immunoSEQ multiplex PCR; TCRdb's copy has only in-frame clones and lacks some. The repertoire has under 30,000 clones, about 69% of them found once; the top ten carry approximately 8%. Sample: gut tissue. The origin of the receptors is a boy aged 5-17 years with severe ulcerative colitis. Both conserved end residues are trimmed from each CDR3. D genes are given only for firm matches.

d_gene,j_gene,v_gene,len,CDR3aa
.,TRBJ2-7,TRBV5-6,15,ASSLGRWAAVTYEQY
.,TRBJ2-7,TRBV11-3,10,ASSLSTYEQY
.,TRBJ2-5,TRBV7-2,10,ASSLGKETQY
.,TRBJ2-3,TRBV9,13,ASSVGGASTDTQY
TRBD2,TRBJ2-1,TRBV6-5,13,ASTRSGNSYNEQF
.,TRBJ1-1,TRBV7-9,13,ASSTTGISNTEAF
.,TRBJ2-6,TRBV6-5,13,ASSYYRTGANVLT
.,TRBJ2-1,TRBV7-3,13,ASSSGSVLYNEQF
TRBD2,TRBJ2-1,TRBV11-2,13,ASSLGASGRDEQF
.,TRBJ1-6,TRBV5-1,13,ASSLVGDRYSPLH
.,TRBJ2-3,TRBV4-1,12,ASSQGGGTDTQY
.,TRBJ2-7,TRBV9,12,ASSVAARSYEQY
TRBD2,TRBJ2-7,TRBV6-4,12,ASSETSGSYEQY